This is a list of T cell receptor beta chains from one sample in a study of T-cell reconstitution after alpha-beta-depleted transplantation in children. TCRdb redid the calling of the PCR reads with MiXCR, one entry per CDR3 protein. Among tens of thousands of distinct CDR3 sequences listed, 9.5% to 13% were seen once. This material consisted of PBMCs from the stem cell graft donor, taken from the stem cell graft. These receptors originate from a human donor who donated a stem cell graft to a child with chronic granulomatous disease. Both conserved end residues are part of each CDR3. D genes are given only for firm matches. Clone sizes are given selectively: once, few, many, or a class where the clone is expanded.

clone_size | d_call | j_call | v_call | cdr3_nt | cdr3_aa
many | . | TRBJ2-7 | TRBV21-1 | TGTGCCAGCAGCTCTCGCCAGGGGGCGGCTAACTACGAGCAGTACTTC | CASSSRQGAANYEQYF
many | . | TRBJ2-1 | TRBV11-1 | TGTGCCAGCAGCTTAGTGGGTCCTGTGGGGAATGAGCAGTTCTTC | CASSLVGPVGNEQFF
many | TRBD1 | TRBJ2-7 | TRBV7-2 | TGTGCCAGCACCATATTGACAGGGTCCTACGAGCAGTACTTC | CASTILTGSYEQYF
many | TRBD2 | TRBJ2-2 | TRBV3-1 | TGTGCCAGCAGCCAAGATATTGTTTGGCGGGAGGCGTATACCGGGGAGCTGTTTTTT | CASSQDIVWREAYTGELFF
many | TRBD1 | TRBJ2-1 | TRBV4-3 | TGCGCCAGCAGCCACCCCGGGACAGTACCGTTCTTC | CASSHPGTVPFF
many | . | TRBJ2-3 | TRBV12-3/TRBV12-4 | TGTGCCAGCAGTTTAGGGGGGCAGGCAGATACGCAGTATTTT | CASSLGGQADTQYF
many | TRBD2 | TRBJ2-1 | TRBV10-3 | TGTGCCATCAGTGCTCTAGCGGGGCCTGACAATGAGCAGTTCTTC | CAISALAGPDNEQFF
many | . | TRBJ2-3 | TRBV12-3/TRBV12-4 | TGTGCCAGCAGTTTAGATACAGGGCTAGATACGCAGTATTTT | CASSLDTGLDTQYF
many | . | TRBJ1-5 | TRBV20-1 | TGCAGTGCAGAAGAGGACGGCCCCAATCAGCCCCAGCATTTT | CSAEEDGPNQPQHF
many | . | TRBJ2-1 | TRBV10-3 | TGTGCCATCAGTGAGCTAGGGTATGAGCAGTTCTTC | CAISELGYEQFF
once | . | TRBJ2-1 | TRBV7-6 | TGTGCCAGCAGCCTACTAGCCTATGAGCAGTTCTTC | CASSLLAYEQFF
many | TRBD2 | TRBJ2-1 | TRBV9 | TGTGCCAGCAGCGTTCTAGCGGGGGGGCCGGGAGAGCAGTTCTTC | CASSVLAGGPGEQFF
many | TRBD2 | TRBJ2-5 | TRBV20-1 | TGCAGTGCTAGAGTTCGGAGACTAGCGGAATCGAATCGGGAGACCCAGTACTTC | CSARVRRLAESNRETQYF
many | TRBD1 | TRBJ2-7 | TRBV5-1 | TGCGCCAGCAGTTCACCCGAGACAGGGTTCCCCTACGAGCAGTACTTC | CASSSPETGFPYEQYF
. | TRBD2 | TRBJ2-7 | TRBV20-1 | TGCAGTGCAAGACTAGCGGGAGATATTTACGAGCAGTACTTC | CSARLAGDIYEQYF
many | TRBD2 | TRBJ2-5 | TRBV20-1 | TGCAGTTCCACTAGCGGGGAGACCCAGTACTTC | CSSTSGETQYF
many | . | TRBJ2-3 | TRBV28 | TGTGCCAGCAGTTTTTTTGCAGGGGAGTCAGATACGCAGTATTTT | CASSFFAGESDTQYF
many | . | TRBJ2-3 | TRBV11-3 | TGTGCCAGCCAGGACTCCAGCACAGATACGCAGTATTTT | CASQDSSTDTQYF
. | . | TRBJ2-2 | TRBV5-1 | TGCGCCAGCAGCTTGGTAGGGGGAAGTGCCGGGGAGCTGTTTTTT | CASSLVGGSAGELFF
many | . | TRBJ2-5 | TRBV6-2/TRBV6-3 | TGTGCCAGCAGTTACGAATGGCTGACTGGGACCCAGTACTTC | CASSYEWLTGTQYF
many | TRBD2 | TRBJ2-1 | TRBV5-1 | TGCGCCAGCAGCTCGCTAGCGGGGGTTGGTGAGCAGTTCTTC | CASSSLAGVGEQFF
many | . | TRBJ1-2 | TRBV5-1 | TGCGCCAGCAGCTTATCAGGGTCAGATGGCTACACCTTC | CASSLSGSDGYTF
many | . | TRBJ1-4 | TRBV20-1 | TGCAGTGCTTCCTACGAGCGTGCAACTAATGAAAAACTGTTTTTT | CSASYERATNEKLFF
many | TRBD1 | TRBJ1-1 | TRBV29-1 | TGCAGCGCCCCCGGACAGGTTCTGGCTGAAGCTTTCTTT | CSAPGQVLAEAFF
many | TRBD2 | TRBJ2-7 | TRBV4-2 | TGTGCCAGCAGCGAGGAACTAGCGGCAACATACGAGCAGTACTTC | CASSEELAATYEQYF
many | TRBD1 | TRBJ1-2 | TRBV11-2 | TGTGCCAGCACCCCCGGAAGGACAGGACGCCTATTAACCTATGGCTACACCTTC | CASTPGRTGRLLTYGYTF
medium-sized | TRBD2 | TRBJ2-1 | TRBV29-1 | TGCAGCGTCGGAGGGGGATTTCTAGCGGGGTACAATGAGCAGTTCTTC | CSVGGGFLAGYNEQFF
many | . | TRBJ1-1 | TRBV5-5 | TGTGCCAGCAGTAGGGCCGGGGGCGGCACTGAAGCTTTCTTT | CASSRAGGGTEAFF
. | . | TRBJ2-1 | TRBV7-8 | TGTGCCAGCAGCTTCTACCTGGCGAAACCCAATGAGCAGTTCTTC | CASSFYLAKPNEQFF
many | . | TRBJ1-1 | TRBV6-5 | TGTGCCAGCAGTTACCTCGGGCGGATGAACACTGAAGCTTTCTTT | CASSYLGRMNTEAFF
many | TRBD2 | TRBJ2-7 | TRBV3-1 | TGTGCCAGCAGTCCAACTAGCGGGGGGTCCTACGAGCAGTACTTC | CASSPTSGGSYEQYF
many | TRBD1 | TRBJ2-1 | TRBV29-1 | TGCAGCATCGGACAGGGTAATGAGCAGTTCTTC | CSIGQGNEQFF
many | . | TRBJ1-2 | TRBV10-3 | TGTGCCCTCCTTAACCCGGGGCATGGCTACACCTTC | CALLNPGHGYTF
many | . | TRBJ1-1 | TRBV29-1 | TGCAGCGTTGAAACAAGGATGAACACTGAAGCTTTCTTT | CSVETRMNTEAFF
many | TRBD2 | TRBJ2-1 | TRBV5-1 | TGCGCCAGCAGCGTGACGGGAGGAAGCTCCTACAATGAGCAGTTCTTC | CASSVTGGSSYNEQFF
many | . | TRBJ2-5 | TRBV21-1 | TGTGCCAGCAGCAAAGTTACGGGGGGGTACCAAGAGACCCAGTACTTC | CASSKVTGGYQETQYF
many | . | TRBJ2-7 | TRBV5-1 | TGCGCCAGCAGCTTGGGTCAGGACTACGAGCAGTACTTC | CASSLGQDYEQYF
many | . | TRBJ2-7 | TRBV9 | TGTGCCAGCAGCCCCAGTGGGGGGCCTTCCTACGAGCAGTACTTC | CASSPSGGPSYEQYF
many | . | TRBJ2-7 | TRBV29-1 | TGCAGCGTAGGCACTGACAGTTCCTACGAGCAGTACTTC | CSVGTDSSYEQYF
many | TRBD2 | TRBJ2-7 | TRBV29-1 | TGCAGCGTCCAGCGGGGAGGCGAGCAGTACTTC | CSVQRGGEQYF
many | TRBD1 | TRBJ2-1 | TRBV27 | TGTGCCAGCAGTGCACGACAGGGGGGGTACAATGAGCAGTTCTTC | CASSARQGGYNEQFF
. | TRBD1 | TRBJ1-2 | TRBV20-1 | TGTAGTGCTACCGACCAGGGGGGCATCTATGGCTACACCTTC | CSATDQGGIYGYTF
. | . | TRBJ2-3 | TRBV11-1 | TGTGCCAGCAGCTTAGGAGGCGGGGGCTCCCTTGAAAGCACAGATACGCAGTATTTT | CASSLGGGGSLESTDTQYF
many | . | TRBJ2-5 | TRBV7-9 | TGTGCCAGCAGTCCTCAAGAGACCCAGTACTTC | CASSPQETQYF
many | TRBD1 | TRBJ1-1 | TRBV12-3/TRBV12-4 | TGTGCCAGCAGTCGGACAGGGGGGGGTGCCACTGAAGCTTTCTTT | CASSRTGGGATEAFF
many | . | TRBJ2-3 | TRBV3-1 | TGTGCCAGCAGCCAAGTACTCAAGAACACAGATACGCAGTATTTT | CASSQVLKNTDTQYF
many | . | TRBJ2-5 | TRBV12-3/TRBV12-4 | TGTGCCAGCAGTTGGGGCCAGGGCACAGAGACCCAGTACTTC | CASSWGQGTETQYF
many | TRBD1 | TRBJ2-1 | TRBV7-6 | TGTGCCAGCAGCTATACAGGGGGCCCTAATGAGCAGTTCTTC | CASSYTGGPNEQFF
many | TRBD1 | TRBJ1-6 | TRBV3-1 | TGTGCCAGCAGCCAAGCGCCGACAGGGCGAGGCAATTCACCCCTCCACTTT | CASSQAPTGRGNSPLHF
few | TRBD1 | TRBJ2-5 | TRBV29-1 | TGCAGCGCAATCGACAGGGGGCATCAAGAGACCCAGTACTTC | CSAIDRGHQETQYF
many | TRBD2 | TRBJ2-3 | TRBV4-3 | TGCGCCAGCAGCCATCCTAGCGGGGGCGGTACAGATACGCAGTATTTT | CASSHPSGGGTDTQYF
many | . | TRBJ2-7 | TRBV9 | TGTGCCAGCAGCGTAGGGCGTGACGAGCAGTACTTC | CASSVGRDEQYF
many | TRBD1 | TRBJ2-1 | TRBV5-1 | TGCGCCAGCAGCCCATGGACAGGGGAGGTCCCCTACAATGAGCAGTTCTTC | CASSPWTGEVPYNEQFF
. | . | TRBJ2-1 | TRBV7-2 | TGTGCCAGCAGCTTAGGAGGGGCCAATGAGCAGTTCTTC | CASSLGGANEQFF